This T cell receptor (beta chain) came from a study of Graves' ophthalmopathy and Graves' hyperthyroidism. Study findings and constraints: Blood repertoires reportedly contained most expanded thyroid clonotypes above 0.001 frequency. It was with approximately 69% sensitivity and 72.22% specificity that the model predicted ophthalmopathy progression.

The authors diagnosed from clinical symptoms, serum thyroxine, TRAb, thyroid ultrasound and orbital computed tomography. RNA served as the template for amplifying TCR beta CDR3 regions. After a first-round RT-PCR with HTBI primers, a second-round multiplex PCR was run. In TCRdb, the multiplex PCR reads were re-called with MiXCR into one record per CDR3 protein. The sample includes 660,000 or so distinct CDR3 sequences, roughly two fifths of them seen just once. Many counts were recorded for this clonotype. What it recognizes is unknown. The junction had 2 bases not matched to a gene; V was cut back by 2 bases and J by 5 bases. CDR3 size: 12 residues. CDR1 SQVTM and CDR2 ANQGSEA come from the germline V gene.

This chain joins TRBV29-1 and TRBJ1-1; 7 nucleotides align to TRBD1. The sequencing sample was made of peripheral blood. The TCR was taken from an adult man with Graves' ophthalmopathy. CDR3 loop: CSVEKGATEAFF. CDR3 in DNA: TGCAGCGTTGAAAAGGGGGCGACTGAAGCTTTCTTT.